The 13 T cell receptor beta chains below all came from one sample that was sequenced in a study of T cells in Graves' hyperthyroidism and ophthalmopathy. Amplification targeted TCR beta CDR3 regions from RNA transcripts. Primed by the HTBI set, a first-round RT-PCR was run on the TCR CDR3. TCRdb used MiXCR to reprocess the multiplex PCR reads, holding one entry per CDR3 protein. This table has 410,000 or so distinct CDR3 sequences, 14% to 15% appearing once. Sequencing was done on a sample of blood. The receptors originated from a man younger than 30 with Graves' ophthalmopathy.

This clonotype was detected once. The CDR3 coding sequence is TGTGCCAGCAGCGTAGATTATACTAGCGGGAGTCTCTACGAGCAGTACTTC. Translating gives CASSVDYTSGSLYEQYF. The V and J genes are TRBV9 and TRBJ2-7; 11 bases align to TRBD2. Germline V gene data show CDR1 as SGDLS and CDR2 as YYNGEE. V lost 0 bases and J lost 3; bases outside the gene matches: 8. The CDR3 extends over 17 amino acids. Variable domain in full (rest from reference TRBV9 and TRBJ2-7): DSGVTQTPKHLITATGQRVTLRCSPRSGDLSVYWYQQSLDQGLQFLIQYYNGEERAKGNILERFSAQQFPDLHSELNLSSLELGDSALYFCASSVDYTSGSLYEQYFGPGTRLTVT.

The chain uses TRBV5-6 and TRBJ2-7; no definite D call. The germline V gene encodes CDR1 SGHDT and CDR2 YYEEEE. The CDR3 is made up of 13 amino acids. The V end lost 5 bases, the J end lost 0 bases, and 9 bases lay between the germline ends. The CDR3 is CASRQPASYEQYF. CDR3 DNA: TGTGCCAGCAGGCAACCAGCCTCCTACGAGCAGTACTTC.

This clonotype was seen repeatedly, ten times or more. The gene calls are TRBV6-1 and TRBJ2-1, with 7 bases lining up with TRBD1. The J segment lost 5 bases and the V segment lost 9 bases, leaving 13 bases of the junction unmatched. Per germline, CDR1 MNHNS and CDR2 SASEGT. CDR3 length: 15 residues. CDR3 DNA sequence: TGTGCCAGTTACACCGGGACAGTGATAAACAATGAGCAGTTCTTC. Translated: CASYTGTVINNEQFF.

The rearrangement links TRBV20-1 to TRBJ1-2; D is undetermined. CDR1 DFQATT and CDR2 SNEGSKA come from the germline V gene (reference sequence). The V and J ends lost 6 bases and 3 bases respectively, with 14 bases between them. The CDR3 spans 13 residues. The CDR3 is CSAAPPRYYGYTF. As DNA, the CDR3 is TGCAGTGCGGCGCCACCTAGGTACTATGGCTACACCTTC.

The chain couples TRBV19 to TRBJ1-6, with a weak D call TRBD1 (6 bases). The CDR3 length is 16 residues. Looked up from germline, CDR1 is LNHDA and CDR2 is SQIVND (reference sequence). The V end was cut by 4 bases, the J end by 10 bases, with 20 bases between. CDR3 coding DNA: TGTGCCAGTAGTAGGGGTGGGGGGGCGACCGACTCACCCCTCCACTTT. It is translated as CASSRGGGATDSPLHF.

Concerning this clonotype itself: The junction and the germline gene differ at one end; a read error may be behind it. J is TRBJ2-5 and V is TRBV5-8, with D uncertain. CDR3 length: 11 residues. Per germline, CDR1 SGHTS and CDR2 YDEGEE. The CDR3 DNA reads as TGTGCCAGCAGCTTGGATCCGGTGGAGCACTTC. It yields the protein CASSLDPVEHF.

This clonotype was counted ten times or more. V and J are TRBV7-2 and TRBJ1-2; unclear D gene. Trimming cost V 2 bases and J 1 base, with 8 bases left between them. Germline V gives CDR1 SGHTA, CDR2 FQGNSA. The CDR3 contains 14 residues. The DNA of the CDR3 is TGTGCCAGCAGCTTAACCCTAATTAACTATGGCTACACCTTC. Its protein is CASSLTLINYGYTF.

This clonotype was counted ten times or more. V usage is TRBV27 and J usage is TRBJ1-1; D is undetermined. The CDR3 length is 13 residues. Germline values: CDR1 MNHEY, CDR2 SMNVEV (reference sequence). The germline V and J ends were trimmed by 5 bases and 0 bases, with 7 bases remaining between them. CDR3 DNA sequence: TGTGCCAGCAGTGAGATAATGAACACTGAAGCTTTCTTT. Amino acid sequence: CASSEIMNTEAFF.

The chain recombines TRBV4-1 with TRBJ2-7; D gene ambiguous. The CDR3 is 13 residues long. The V and J ends lost 1 base and 3 bases respectively, with 7 bases between them. Germline V gene sequence: CDR1 MGHRA, CDR2 YSYEKL. CDR3 sequence (DNA): TGCGCCAGCAGCCAAGTCAGATACTACGAGCAGTACTTC. This codes for CASSQVRYYEQYF.

The table lists this clonotype with many counts. The chain combines TRBV6-1 with TRBJ2-3, with 8 bases aligning to TRBD1. The V and J ends lost 5 bases and 3 bases, in that order; junction bases with no gene match: 4. The germline V gene has CDR1 MNHNS and CDR2 SASEGT. The CDR3 totals 14 residues. As DNA, the CDR3 is TGTGCCAGCAGTCGGACAGGGCCTACAGATACGCAGTATTTT. This gives the protein CASSRTGPTDTQYF.

This clonotype came up once. The genes are TRBV7-8 and TRBJ2-7; 7 bases line up with TRBD1. The CDR3 is 14 amino acids. Germline V gene sequence: CDR1 SGHVS, CDR2 FQNEAQ. V was clipped by 0 bases and J by 5 bases; unmatched bases: 4. CDR3 amino acids: CASSLAGTAHEQYF. The CDR3, as DNA: TGTGCCAGCAGCTTAGCGGGGACAGCCCACGAGCAGTACTTC.

This clonotype occurred many times. This chain connects TRBV2 to TRBJ1-2, with 7 bases matching TRBD1. Germline V gene sequence: CDR1 SNHLY, CDR2 FYNNEI. The CDR3 spans 13 residues. J lost 7 bases, V lost 4 bases, and 6 bases had no gene match. CDR3 region: CASSAQGGGGYTF. The CDR3 DNA reads TGTGCCAGCAGTGCGCAGGGGGGCGGTGGCTACACCTTC. Full variable domain (remainder filled in from reference TRBV2 and TRBJ1-2): EPEVTQTPSHQVTQMGQEVILRCVPISNHLYFYWYRQILGQKVEFLVSFYNNEISEKSEIFDDQFSVERPDGSNFTLKIRSTKLEDSAMYFCASSAQGGGGYTFGSGTRLTVV.

This clonotype was counted only a few times. The chain joins TRBV5-6 to TRBJ1-6; 9 bases align to TRBD1. Germline V gene lookup returns CDR1 SGHDT and CDR2 YYEEEE. J was trimmed by 0 bases and V by 4 bases; bases with no gene match: 17. The CDR3 spans 21 residues. The CDR3 loop is CASSKTGTGMRRVSYNSPLHF. DNA of the CDR3: TGTGCCAGCAGCAAAACCGGGACAGGGATGAGGAGGGTCTCCTATAATTCACCCCTCCACTTT.